This TCR beta chain appears in the sequencing data of a study of vaccination effects on CD4 cells after COVID-19. Study background: The vaccine given was either BNT162b2 or mRNA-1273, in two doses. Study-wide results and limits: Late post-vaccination samples showed marked contraction of infection- and vaccine-induced clones. Only a few convalescent patients and no early post-infection timepoints featured in the study.

Under the ViraFEST assay, PBMC were stimulated with viral peptide pools so that antigen-specific CD4+ T cells expanded. Sequencing was performed afterwards. Following an approximately eleven-day culture, CD4+ T cells were purified. Vaccine recipients, nucleocapsid antibody negative, had no prior SARS-CoV-2 infection. Researchers reported culturing 2 million to 2.5 million PBMC in each well, adding around 10 IU/ml IL-2 and roughly 11 ug/ml peptides. The data were produced by immunoSEQ multiplex PCR, yet TCRdb's version contains in-frame clones alone and is incomplete. Here the sample spans 35,000 to 55,000 clones, just over 75% being singletons. This CDR3 is built from 13 residues. V dropped 0 bases and J dropped 8 bases, with 10 bases sitting between them. Germline V gene lookup returns CDR1 MNHEY and CDR2 SMNVEV (reference sequence). Notes on this clone: Its matching antigen is unknown.

This chain links TRBV27 with TRBJ1-2; D call uncertain. This sample comprised CD4+ T cells from PBMCs cultured with SARS-CoV-2 spike peptides, obtained before COVID-19 vaccination. This TCR came from a human donor who received a COVID-19 vaccine. The CDR3 protein is CASSLSEIGGYTF. The CDR3 bases are TGTGCCAGCAGTTTATCCGAGATTGGAGGCTACACCTTC.